Listed below are T cell receptor beta chains from one sample, sequenced in a study of T-cell reconstitution after alpha-beta-depleted transplantation in children. TCRdb processed the PCR reads anew with MiXCR; each CDR3 protein has one entry. The sample lists about 440,000 distinct CDR3 sequences; approximately 42% were seen once. The source was PBMCs, collected before TCRalphabeta/CD19-depleted stem cell transplant. The receptors stem from a girl under 10 years old with aplastic anemia, due to receive a stem cell transplant. Both conserved end residues are part of each CDR3. Fields, in order: clone size, J gene, V gene, CDR3 length, CDR3 protein. Clone size is given for some rows only: seen once, a few or many times, or a class if the clone is expanded.

>few|TRBJ1-4|TRBV7-2|13
CASNRDRDEKLFF
>many|TRBJ2-2|TRBV12-3/TRBV12-4|15
CASTPGPGPPGELFF
>few|TRBJ2-1|TRBV5-5|15
CASRERQGSLNEQFF
>many|TRBJ1-2|TRBV20-1|13
CSARSQVLYGYTF
>many|TRBJ2-5|TRBV20-1|16
CSAAGLAGGVQKTQYF
>.|TRBJ2-3|TRBV28|13
CASGTVNTDTQYF
>few|TRBJ2-3|TRBV6-1|15
CASRQLAGGSDTQYF
>many|TRBJ1-6|TRBV6-1|14
CASSRPTGGSPLHF
>.|TRBJ2-1|TRBV5-1|12
CASSLEVNEQFF
>many|TRBJ2-1|TRBV7-9|13
CASRTQSYNEQFF
>many|TRBJ1-1|TRBV20-1|14
CSAGGRGLDTEAFF
>.|TRBJ2-7|TRBV10-2|12
CASSEGENEQYF
>.|TRBJ2-2|TRBV6-2/TRBV6-3|16
CASSYAGGVYTGELFF
>many|TRBJ2-3|TRBV28|17
CASTPVAREYGTDTQYF
>.|TRBJ1-5|TRBV18|15
CASSLRQGSIQPQHF
>.|TRBJ2-7|TRBV6-5|14
CASSYQGGAYEQYF
>few|TRBJ2-7|TRBV10-3|15
CAISASGTGAHEQYF
>.|TRBJ2-7|TRBV6-5|14
CASSSTGLSYEQYF
>.|TRBJ2-7|TRBV7-8|15
CASSLYGRGHSEQYF
>once|TRBJ2-1|TRBV5-1|16
CASRGTSGLTYNEQFF
>.|TRBJ1-2|TRBV28|14
CASSLRPPSDGYTF
>.|TRBJ2-1|TRBV28|16
CASTLAGGVIYNEQFF
>.|TRBJ2-3|TRBV6-5|17
CASSFSYSGRDADTQYF
>many|TRBJ1-5|TRBV18|15
CASSPGQTNNQPQHF
>few|TRBJ2-1|TRBV20-1|11
CSARDGYEQFF
>many|TRBJ2-1|TRBV13|15
CASSQGTSGEDEQFF
>many|TRBJ2-1|TRBV2|12
CASITSSNEQFF
>.|TRBJ1-1|TRBV6-5|13
CASSGDRGLRAFF